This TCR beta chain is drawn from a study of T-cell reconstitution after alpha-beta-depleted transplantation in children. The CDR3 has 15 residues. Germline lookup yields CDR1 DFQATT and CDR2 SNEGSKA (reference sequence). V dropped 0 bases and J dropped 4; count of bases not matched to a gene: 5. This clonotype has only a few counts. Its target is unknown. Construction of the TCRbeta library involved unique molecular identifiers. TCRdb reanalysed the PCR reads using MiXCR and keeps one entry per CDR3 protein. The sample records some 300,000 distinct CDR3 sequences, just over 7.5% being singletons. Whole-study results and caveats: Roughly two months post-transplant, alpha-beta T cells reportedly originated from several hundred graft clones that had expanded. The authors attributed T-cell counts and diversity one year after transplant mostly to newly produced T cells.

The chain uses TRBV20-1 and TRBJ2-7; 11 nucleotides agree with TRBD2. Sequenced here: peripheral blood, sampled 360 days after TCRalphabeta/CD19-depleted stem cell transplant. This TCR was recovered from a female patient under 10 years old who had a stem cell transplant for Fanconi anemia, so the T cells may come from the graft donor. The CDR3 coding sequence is TGCAGTGCTAGAGAGAGGCTAGCGGGGGGTTACGAGCAGTACTTC. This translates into CSARERLAGGYEQYF.